A single sample is the source of the 31 T cell receptor beta chains below, sequenced in a study of T cell responses to AZD1222 COVID-19 vaccine. Sequencing used immunoSEQ multiplex PCR; TCRdb keeps in-frame clones, though not all of them. Of approximately 260,000 clones listed, approximately 93% were seen once; the top ten hold around 0.58%. Here the sequenced sample was peripheral blood, taken on day 0 of AZD1222 vaccination. Every receptor here comes from an adult in good health.

The chain combines TRBV27 with TRBJ2-1, with 10 bases matching TRBD1. The V gene end was trimmed by 8 bases and the J gene end by 3 bases; junction bases not matched to a gene: 4. Germline V gives CDR1 MNHEY, CDR2 SMNVEV (reference sequence). There are 14 residues in the CDR3. The CDR3: CASSWTGGYNEQFF. CDR3 bases: TGTGCCAGCTCTTGGACAGGGGGCTACAATGAGCAGTTCTTC.

This rearrangement joins TRBV28 to TRBJ2-7; the D gene is possibly TRBD2 (5 bases). The CDR3 has 10 residues. Germline lookup yields CDR1 MDHEN and CDR2 SYDVKM. The V end was cut by 8 bases, the J end by 6 bases, with 8 bases between. The CDR3 is CASVGSEQYF. Written as DNA, the CDR3 is TGTGCCAGCGTTGGGAGCGAGCAGTACTTC.

The genes are TRBV19 and TRBJ1-5; D unclear. The CDR3 runs to 13 residues. CDR1 is LNHDA, CDR2 SQIVND, per germline (reference sequence). The germline V and J ends were trimmed by 7 bases and 1 base, with 8 bases remaining between them. CDR3 region: CASTARSNQPQHF. DNA for the CDR3: TGTGCCAGTACCGCTCGAAGCAATCAGCCCCAGCATTTT. The complete variable domain, with remaining parts taken from reference TRBV19 and TRBJ1-5, reads DGGITQSPKYLFRKEGQNVTLSCEQNLNHDAMYWYRQDPGQGLRLIYYSQIVNDFQKGDIAEGYSVSREKKESFPLTVTSAQKNPTAFYLCASTARSNQPQHFGDGTRLSIL.

The chain carries TRBV5-4 and TRBJ1-1; 9 bases match TRBD1. The germline CDR1 and CDR2 sequences are SGHNT and YYREEE (reference sequence). CDR3 length: 14 amino acids. Trimming at V came to 4 bases and at J to 7 bases, leaving 8 bases not matched to a gene. In DNA, the CDR3 is TGTGCCAGCAGCGGACTCGTGGACAGGGGTGAAGCTTTCTTT. This translates into CASSGLVDRGEAFF.

A word on this clone: The same CDR3 also results from other DNA sequences found in this sample. The CDR3 nucleotides are TGTGCCAGCCGGGACAGGTTGAATCAGCCCCAGCATTTT. The encoded protein is CASRDRLNQPQHF. The V and J genes are TRBV19 and TRBJ1-5; 8 bases map to TRBD1. V shed 9 bases and J 4 bases; nucleotides not matched to a gene: 5. The CDR3 is 13 amino acids. Germline loops: CDR1 LNHDA, CDR2 SQIVND (reference sequence). The variable domain in full, with the rest retrieved from reference TRBV19 and TRBJ1-5, is DGGITQSPKYLFRKEGQNVTLSCEQNLNHDAMYWYRQDPGQGLRLIYYSQIVNDFQKGDIAEGYSVSREKKESFPLTVTSAQKNPTAFYLCASRDRLNQPQHFGDGTRLSIL.

The chain combines TRBV9 with TRBJ2-7, with D hard to call. The V gene's germline CDR1 is SGDLS and CDR2 YYNGEE. There are 12 residues in the CDR3. The V end lost 3 bases, the J end lost 4 bases, and 8 bases lay between the germline ends. CDR3 in amino acids: CASSDGIYEQYF. For the CDR3, the DNA is TGTGCCAGCAGCGATGGGATTTACGAGCAGTACTTC.

The rearrangement links TRBV30 to TRBJ2-7, with 7 bases aligning to TRBD1. The germline V gene has CDR1 GTSNPN and CDR2 SVGIG (reference sequence). The V gene end was trimmed by 3 bases and the J gene end by 10 bases; junction bases not matched to a gene: 15. This CDR3 is 14 amino acids long. In DNA form, the CDR3 reads TGTGCCTGGAGCCAACCCGGGACAGCCATACGTCAGTACTTC. Its translation is CAWSQPGTAIRQYF.

This rearrangement joins TRBV27 to TRBJ2-5, with 8 positions matching TRBD1. CDR3 length: 14 residues. V shed 2 bases, J shed 4 bases, and the junction held 3 bases outside the gene matches. Germline loops: CDR1 MNHEY, CDR2 SMNVEV (reference sequence). The CDR3 coding sequence is TGTGCCAGCAGTTTACAGGGGGCGGGAGAGACCCAGTACTTC. Its protein product is CASSLQGAGETQYF.

The chain has TRBV3-1 (or the pseudogene TRBV3-2) and TRBJ1-1; 9 positions agree with TRBD1. This CDR3 is 15 amino acids long. J was trimmed by 5 bases and V by 5 bases; bases with no gene match: 9. Germline CDR1 LGHDT, CDR2 YNNKEL (reference sequence). CDR3: CASSAGQGSETEAFF. The CDR3 DNA reads as TGTGCCAGCAGCGCGGGACAGGGATCGGAAACTGAAGCTTTCTTT.

The rearrangement links TRBV27 to TRBJ2-1, with D unclear. The CDR3 runs 14 residues. Germline V gene data show CDR1 as MNHEY and CDR2 as SMNVEV (reference sequence). V dropped 4 bases and J dropped 4 bases, with 11 bases sitting between them. CDR3 protein: CASSSDPNYNEQFF. The DNA for the CDR3 is TGTGCCAGCAGTTCGGACCCCAATTACAATGAGCAGTTCTTC.

This chain joins TRBV3-1 (or the pseudogene TRBV3-2) and TRBJ1-6; the D gene is possibly TRBD1 (5 bases). This CDR3 comprises 15 residues. CDR1 LGHDT and CDR2 YNNKEL come from the germline V gene (reference sequence). Trimming removed 2 bases from V and 5 bases from J, with 10 bases in between. CDR3 protein: CASSQQDRDNSPLHF. The CDR3 DNA reads as TGTGCCAGCAGCCAACAAGACAGAGATAATTCACCCCTCCACTTT.

This chain uses TRBV5-1 with TRBJ1-3, with TRBD1 matching over 8 bases. Trimming removed 0 bases from V and 1 base from J; junction bases left unmatched: 6. Germline CDR1 is SGHRS and CDR2 is YFSETQ. The CDR3 runs to 17 residues. DNA of the CDR3: TGCGCCAGCAGCTTGGAGGCAGGGGGCTCATCTGGAAACACCATATATTTT. This codes for CASSLEAGGSSGNTIYF.

The chain employs TRBV6-2 or TRBV6-3 and TRBJ2-7; 7 bases match TRBD1. Germline CDR1 and CDR2: MNHEY and SVGEGT. The CDR3 is 12 residues long. The trim removed 4 bases at V and 6 bases at J, leaving 3 bases unmatched. CDR3 DNA sequence: TGTGCCAGCAGTTCCACAGGGGTCGAGCAGTACTTC. It encodes CASSSTGVEQYF.

As regards this clone: Other DNA sequences in this sample translate to the same CDR3. J is TRBJ1-5 and V is TRBV5-1; possible D gene TRBD1, 5 bases. Germline CDR1 is SGHRS and CDR2 is YFSETQ. Trimming removed 4 bases from V and 5 bases from J, with 13 bases in between. The CDR3 consists of 14 residues. Here the CDR3 DNA reads TGCGCCAGCAGCCTAGCGGGGGGGGATCAGCCCCAGCATTTT. It translates to CASSLAGGDQPQHF.

The rearrangement uses TRBV24-1 and TRBJ2-5, with D perhaps matching TRBD1 or TRBD2 (6 bases each). This CDR3 spans 16 amino acids. Trimming pared 10 bases from V and 0 bases from J, leaving 20 bases between. CDR1 and CDR2 (germline): KGHDR, SFDVKD. The DNA for the CDR3 is TGTGCCACAGGGGGGTACAGTCGAGGGAACCAAGAGACCCAGTACTTC. Amino acid sequence: CATGGYSRGNQETQYF.

The rearrangement joins TRBV5-8 to TRBJ2-5; TRBD1 matches 9 bases. The J segment lost 7 bases and the V segment lost 5 bases, leaving 12 bases of the junction unmatched. This CDR3 comprises 15 residues. Looked up from germline, CDR1 is SGHTS and CDR2 is YDEGEE. CDR3 sequence: CASSFGQGPGGTQYF. CDR3 sequence (DNA): TGTGCCAGCAGTTTTGGACAGGGGCCAGGAGGGACCCAGTACTTC. Filled out from reference TRBV5-8 and TRBJ2-5, the complete variable domain reads EAGVTQSPTHLIKTRGQQATLRCSPISGHTSVYWYQQALGLGLQFLLWYDEGEERNRGNFPPRFSGRQFPNYSSELNVNALELEDSALYLCASSFGQGPGGTQYFGPGTRLLVL.

The chain joins TRBV29-1 to TRBJ1-2; no definite D call. Germline V gene lookup returns CDR1 SQVTM and CDR2 ANQGSEA. Trimming shortened V by 4 bases and J by 4 bases, and 10 bases separated the two germline ends. This CDR3 is built from 12 residues. DNA for the CDR3: TGCAGCGTTGGGCAGGACTTCTATGGCTACACCTTC. This sequence encodes CSVGQDFYGYTF.

This clone appeared a single time. The chain employs TRBV9 and TRBJ2-2; 7 bases are a match to TRBD1. The CDR3 has 15 amino acids. V trimming: 4 bases; J trimming: 2 bases; junction bases outside the gene matches: 5. Germline values: CDR1 SGDLS, CDR2 YYNGEE. CDR3 amino acids: CASSSRQGNTGELFF. As DNA, the CDR3 is TGTGCCAGCAGCTCCAGACAGGGAAACACCGGGGAGCTGTTTTTT. Full variable domain (outside the CDR3, taken from reference TRBV9 and TRBJ2-2): DSGVTQTPKHLITATGQRVTLRCSPRSGDLSVYWYQQSLDQGLQFLIQYYNGEERAKGNILERFSAQQFPDLHSELNLSSLELGDSALYFCASSSRQGNTGELFFGEGSRLTVL.

This sequence joins TRBV18 and TRBJ2-1; no clear D gene. The CDR3 is 13 residues long. From germline, CDR1 is KGHSH and CDR2 LQKENI. V was pared by 4 bases and J by 1 base, with 5 bases between. DNA of the CDR3: TGTGCCAGCTCACTAGGGTCCTACAATGAGCAGTTCTTC. It encodes CASSLGSYNEQFF.

V usage is TRBV5-1 and J usage is TRBJ1-1; D is undetermined. The CDR3 sequence is 15 residues long. V was clipped by 0 bases and J by 4 bases, with 13 bases between them. Per the germline V gene, CDR1 is SGHRS and CDR2 is YFSETQ. The CDR3 DNA sequence: TGCGCCAGCAGCTTGGGGCCGGGAGCGGGCACTGAAGCTTTCTTT. Its protein product is CASSLGPGAGTEAFF.

The rearrangement uses TRBV5-1 and TRBJ1-4; D call uncertain. V shed 4 bases and J shed 4 bases, with 14 bases lying between them. CDR3 size: 15 residues. CDR1 is SGHRS and CDR2 is YFSETQ in the germline V gene. The CDR3 spells CASSPDWALNEKLFF. The CDR3, as DNA: TGCGCCAGCAGCCCTGACTGGGCGCTTAATGAAAAACTGTTTTTT. Looking up the rest from reference TRBV5-1 and TRBJ1-4 gives the full variable domain: KAGVTQTPRYLIKTRGQQVTLSCSPISGHRSVSWYQQTPGQGLQFLFEYFSETQRNKGNFPGRFSGRQFSNSRSEMNVSTLELGDSALYLCASSPDWALNEKLFFGSGTQLSVL.

The V gene is TRBV14, the J gene TRBJ2-7; D is undetermined. The CDR3 is made up of 15 amino acids. V lost 1 base to trimming and J lost 3 bases, with 13 bases between them. The germline V gene encodes CDR1 SGHDN and CDR2 FVKESK. CDR3 residues: CASSQGPAPYYEQYF. The CDR3 DNA is TGTGCCAGCAGCCAAGGACCGGCGCCTTACTACGAGCAGTACTTC.

This clone was seen only once. The rearrangement links TRBV7-9 to TRBJ2-3; D remains ambiguous. The germline V and J ends were trimmed by 1 base and 2 bases, with 1 base remaining between them. This CDR3 is built from 12 residues. CDR1 SEHNR and CDR2 FQNEAQ come from the germline V gene (reference sequence). CDR3 loop: CASSLDTDTQYF. Here the CDR3 DNA reads TGTGCCAGCAGCTTAGACACAGATACGCAGTATTTT.

This clone has just one count. The rearrangement links TRBV5-1 to TRBJ2-5; perhaps TRBD1 as D (5 bases). The CDR3 has 14 amino acids. V was clipped by 4 bases and J by 4 bases, with 14 bases between them. Per germline, CDR1 SGHRS and CDR2 YFSETQ. The DNA for the CDR3 is TGCGCCAGCAGCACAGGACGATACCTAGAGACCCAGTACTTC. Translation gives CASSTGRYLETQYF.

The CDR3 DNA is TGTGCCAGCAGTTACTCGGCAGGGGGCTCCTACGAGCAGTACTTC. Its translation: CASSYSAGGSYEQYF. The chain combines TRBV6-5 with TRBJ2-7; 7 bases fit TRBD1. Trimming removed 0 bases from V and 0 bases from J; junction bases left unmatched: 2. Germline V gene sequence: CDR1 MNHEY, CDR2 SVGAGI. This CDR3 has 15 amino acids.

V gene TRBV7-5 combines with J gene TRBJ1-1; the table's D call TRBD1 went unverified against the DNA. TRBV7-5 is termed a pseudogene. The CDR3 runs to 16 residues. The CDR3 protein is CARSQKESGCKTEAFF. Written as DNA, the CDR3 is TGTGCCAGAAGCCAGAAGGAGTCAGGGTGCAAGACTGAAGCTTTCTTT.

In regard to this clone: Other DNA variants within this sample encode the same CDR3. CDR3 bases: TGCGCCAGCAGCTTGCGGACGGGTAACACTGAAGCTTTCTTT. This codes for CASSLRTGNTEAFF. The chain uses TRBV5-1 and TRBJ1-1; no clear D. With 1 base removed from V and 2 bases from J, the gap between germline ends came to 9 bases. Per germline, CDR1 SGHRS and CDR2 YFSETQ. CDR3 length equals 14 residues.

This rearrangement joins TRBV2 to TRBJ2-7; 8 nucleotides match TRBD2. The CDR3 sequence is 13 residues long. V lost 8 bases and J lost 2; bases outside the gene matches: 5. In germline, CDR1 is SNHLY, CDR2 FYNNEI. Here the CDR3 DNA reads TGTGCCAGCGGTGCGGGAGGACCCTACGAGCAGTACTTC. Residues: CASGAGGPYEQYF.

The V and J genes are TRBV15 and TRBJ2-2, with 8 nucleotides matching TRBD2. Trimming at V came to 2 bases and at J to 4 bases, leaving 9 bases not matched to a gene. The germline V gene has CDR1 LNHNV and CDR2 YYDKDF (reference sequence). This CDR3 has 17 residues. The CDR3 nucleotides read TGTGCCACCAGCAGAAAAGTCAGCGGGAGCGGCACCGGGGAGCTGTTTTTT. Its translation is CATSRKVSGSGTGELFF.

This clone was detected once. The J gene is TRBJ2-5, the V gene TRBV5-1; a weak D match, TRBD2 (5 bases). CDR3 length equals 15 residues. V shed 0 bases and J shed 5 bases, with 14 bases lying between them. Germline V gene lookup returns CDR1 SGHRS and CDR2 YFSETQ. The CDR3 is CASSLGGEIGETQYF. DNA of the CDR3: TGCGCCAGCAGCTTGGGGGGAGAGATTGGGGAGACCCAGTACTTC.

V gene TRBV14 combines with J gene TRBJ2-7; weak D call: TRBD2 (6 bases). The germline V and J ends were trimmed by 1 base and 4 bases, with 17 bases remaining between them. CDR1 SGHDN and CDR2 FVKESK come from the germline V gene. CDR3 size: 16 residues. The CDR3 region has the DNA TGTGCCAGCAGCCAAGTTCGAGGACCCGGAGGGTACGAGCAGTACTTC. It encodes CASSQVRGPGGYEQYF.